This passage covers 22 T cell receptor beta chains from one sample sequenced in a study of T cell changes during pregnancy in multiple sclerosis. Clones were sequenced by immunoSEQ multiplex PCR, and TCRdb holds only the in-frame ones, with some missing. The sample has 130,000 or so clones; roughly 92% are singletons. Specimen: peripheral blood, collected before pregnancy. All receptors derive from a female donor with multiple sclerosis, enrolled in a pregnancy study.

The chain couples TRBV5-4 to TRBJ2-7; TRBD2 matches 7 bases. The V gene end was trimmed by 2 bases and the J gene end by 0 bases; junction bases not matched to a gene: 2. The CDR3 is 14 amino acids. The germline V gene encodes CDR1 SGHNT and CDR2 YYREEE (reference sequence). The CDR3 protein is CASSFGGSSYEQYF. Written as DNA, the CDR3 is TGTGCCAGCAGCTTCGGCGGGAGCTCCTACGAGCAGTACTTC.

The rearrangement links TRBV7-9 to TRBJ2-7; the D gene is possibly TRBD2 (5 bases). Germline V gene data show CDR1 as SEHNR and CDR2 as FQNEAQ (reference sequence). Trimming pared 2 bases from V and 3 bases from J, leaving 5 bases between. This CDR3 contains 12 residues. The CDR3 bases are TGTGCCAGCAGCTTACGGGACTACGAGCAGTACTTC. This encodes CASSLRDYEQYF.

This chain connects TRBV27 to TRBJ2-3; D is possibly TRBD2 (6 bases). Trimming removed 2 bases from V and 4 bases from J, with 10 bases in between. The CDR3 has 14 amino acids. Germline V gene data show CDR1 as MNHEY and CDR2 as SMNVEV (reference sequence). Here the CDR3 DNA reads TGTGCCAGCAGTTTAATGCGGGGCCCAGATACGCAGTATTTT. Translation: CASSLMRGPDTQYF.

The CDR3 DNA sequence: TGTGCCACCAGCAGAGATGTGGGGAGGCACAATCAGCCCCAGCATTTT. It is translated as CATSRDVGRHNQPQHF. This chain joins TRBV15 and TRBJ1-5; D uncertain. Germline CDR1 reads LNHNV; CDR2 reads YYDKDF (reference sequence). V lost 0 bases and J 3 bases, leaving 12 bases between the germline ends. The CDR3 covers 16 residues.

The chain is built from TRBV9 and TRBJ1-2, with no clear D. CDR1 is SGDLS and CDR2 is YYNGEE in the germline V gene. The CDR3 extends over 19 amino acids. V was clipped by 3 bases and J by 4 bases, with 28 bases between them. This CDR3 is CASSASLGPSDYLTYGYTF. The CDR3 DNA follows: TGTGCCAGCAGCGCCAGCTTGGGTCCGTCCGACTACCTGACCTATGGCTACACCTTC.

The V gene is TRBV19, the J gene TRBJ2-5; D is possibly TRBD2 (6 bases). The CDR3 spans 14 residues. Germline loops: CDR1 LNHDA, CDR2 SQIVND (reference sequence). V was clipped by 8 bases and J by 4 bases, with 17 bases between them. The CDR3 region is CASADAGTGETQYF. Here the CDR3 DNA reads TGTGCCAGTGCCGACGCGGGAACTGGAGAGACCCAGTACTTC.

The CDR3 loop is CASSLKDRGGGYTF. The CDR3 DNA reads as TGTGCCAGCTCACTGAAGGACAGGGGCGGTGGCTACACCTTC. V gene TRBV18 combines with J gene TRBJ1-2, with 9 bases identical to TRBD1. This CDR3 contains 14 residues. With 4 bases clipped from V and 7 bases from J, the junction kept 7 bases outside the gene matches. CDR1 KGHSH and CDR2 LQKENI come from the germline V gene.

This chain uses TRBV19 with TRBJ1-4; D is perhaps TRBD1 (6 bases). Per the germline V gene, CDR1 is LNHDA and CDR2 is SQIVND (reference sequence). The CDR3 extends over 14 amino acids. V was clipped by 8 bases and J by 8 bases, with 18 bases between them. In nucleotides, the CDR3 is TGTGCCAGTGCCCCGGCGGGGGCTGGAGAAAAACTGTTTTTT. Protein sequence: CASAPAGAGEKLFF.

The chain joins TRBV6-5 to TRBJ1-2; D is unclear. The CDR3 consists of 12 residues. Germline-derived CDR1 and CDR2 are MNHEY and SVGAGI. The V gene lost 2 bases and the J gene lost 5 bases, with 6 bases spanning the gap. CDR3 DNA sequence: TGTGCCAGCAGTTACATCGAGTATGGCTACACCTTC. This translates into CASSYIEYGYTF.

CDR3 nucleotides: TGTGCCAGCTCAGCGGTGCCAGATACGCAGTATTTT. It translates to CASSAVPDTQYF. The chain couples TRBV18 to TRBJ2-3; no clear D. The CDR3 runs to 12 residues. The germline gives CDR1 KGHSH, CDR2 LQKENI. With 5 bases removed from V and 4 bases from J, the gap between germline ends came to 7 bases.

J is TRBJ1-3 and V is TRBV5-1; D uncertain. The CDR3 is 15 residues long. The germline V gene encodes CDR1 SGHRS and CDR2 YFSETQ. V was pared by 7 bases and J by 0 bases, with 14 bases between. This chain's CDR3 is CASGVEPSSGNTIYF. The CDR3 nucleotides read TGCGCCAGCGGAGTGGAACCGAGCTCTGGAAACACCATATATTTT.

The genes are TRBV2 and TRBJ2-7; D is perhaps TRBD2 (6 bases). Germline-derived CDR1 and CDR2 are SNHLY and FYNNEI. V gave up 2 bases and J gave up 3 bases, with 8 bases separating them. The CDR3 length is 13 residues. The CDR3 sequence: CASSEREFYEQYF. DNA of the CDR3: TGTGCCAGCAGTGAACGGGAGTTCTACGAGCAGTACTTC.

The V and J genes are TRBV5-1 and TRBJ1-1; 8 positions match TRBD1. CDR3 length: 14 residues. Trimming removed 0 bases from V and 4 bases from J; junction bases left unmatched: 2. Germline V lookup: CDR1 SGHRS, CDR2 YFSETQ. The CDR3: CASSLGQGSTEAFF. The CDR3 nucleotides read TGCGCCAGCAGCTTGGGACAGGGGAGCACTGAAGCTTTCTTT.

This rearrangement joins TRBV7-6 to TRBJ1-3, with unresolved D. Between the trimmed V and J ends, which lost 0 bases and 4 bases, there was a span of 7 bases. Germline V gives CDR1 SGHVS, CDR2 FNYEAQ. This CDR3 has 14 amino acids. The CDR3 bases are TGTGCCAGCAGCTTAGCTGCGGGAGGAAACACCATATATTTT. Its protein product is CASSLAAGGNTIYF.

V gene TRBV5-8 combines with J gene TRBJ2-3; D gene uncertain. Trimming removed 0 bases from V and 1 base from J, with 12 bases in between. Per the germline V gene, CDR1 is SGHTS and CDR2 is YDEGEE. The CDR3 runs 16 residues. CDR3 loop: CASSLEGSRGTDTQYF. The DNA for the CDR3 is TGTGCCAGCAGCTTGGAAGGCTCTCGGGGCACAGATACGCAGTATTTT.

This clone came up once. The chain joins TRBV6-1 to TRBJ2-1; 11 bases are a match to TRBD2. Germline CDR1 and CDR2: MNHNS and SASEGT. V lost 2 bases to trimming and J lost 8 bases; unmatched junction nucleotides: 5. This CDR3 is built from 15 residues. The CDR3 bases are TGTGCCAGCAGTGAAACGACTAGCGGGATCGATGAGCAGTTCTTC. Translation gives CASSETTSGIDEQFF.

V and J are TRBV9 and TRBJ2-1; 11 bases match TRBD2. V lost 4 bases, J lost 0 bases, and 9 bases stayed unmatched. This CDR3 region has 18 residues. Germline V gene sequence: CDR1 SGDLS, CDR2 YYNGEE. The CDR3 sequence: CASSPRTSGSSSYNEQFF. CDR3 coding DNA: TGTGCCAGCAGCCCGAGGACTAGCGGGTCCAGCTCCTACAATGAGCAGTTCTTC.

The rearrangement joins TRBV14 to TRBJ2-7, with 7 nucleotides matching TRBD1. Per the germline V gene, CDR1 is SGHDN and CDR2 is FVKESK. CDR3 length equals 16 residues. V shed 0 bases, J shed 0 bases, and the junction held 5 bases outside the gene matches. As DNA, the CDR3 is TGTGCCAGCAGCCAAGATTCCGGGACAGTCTCCTACGAGCAGTACTTC. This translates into CASSQDSGTVSYEQYF.

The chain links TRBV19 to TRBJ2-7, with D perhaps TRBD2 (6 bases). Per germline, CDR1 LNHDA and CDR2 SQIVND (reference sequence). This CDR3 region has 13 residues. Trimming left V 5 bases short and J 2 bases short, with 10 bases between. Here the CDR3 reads CASSLRGTYEQYF. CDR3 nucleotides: TGTGCCAGTAGTCTTCGGGGGACCTACGAGCAGTACTTC.

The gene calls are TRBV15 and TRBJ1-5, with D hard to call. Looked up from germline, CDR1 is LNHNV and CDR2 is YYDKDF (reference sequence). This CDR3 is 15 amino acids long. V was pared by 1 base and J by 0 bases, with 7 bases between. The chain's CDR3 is CATSRAGRSNQPQHF. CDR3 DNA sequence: TGTGCCACCAGCAGAGCGGGTCGTAGCAATCAGCCCCAGCATTTT.

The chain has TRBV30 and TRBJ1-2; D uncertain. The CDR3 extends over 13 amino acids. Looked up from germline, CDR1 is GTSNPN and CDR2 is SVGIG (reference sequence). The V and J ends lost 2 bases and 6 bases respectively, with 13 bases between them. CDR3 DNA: TGTGCCTGGAGTTTCCGGGGTCCTAATGGCTACACCTTC. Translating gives CAWSFRGPNGYTF.

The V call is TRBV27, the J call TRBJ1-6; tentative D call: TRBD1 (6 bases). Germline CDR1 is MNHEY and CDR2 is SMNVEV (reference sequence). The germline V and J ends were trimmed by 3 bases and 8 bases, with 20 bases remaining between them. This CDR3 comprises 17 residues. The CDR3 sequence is CASSFKGGGAVDSPLHF. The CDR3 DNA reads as TGTGCCAGCAGTTTCAAAGGCGGGGGGGCGGTGGATTCACCCCTCCACTTT.